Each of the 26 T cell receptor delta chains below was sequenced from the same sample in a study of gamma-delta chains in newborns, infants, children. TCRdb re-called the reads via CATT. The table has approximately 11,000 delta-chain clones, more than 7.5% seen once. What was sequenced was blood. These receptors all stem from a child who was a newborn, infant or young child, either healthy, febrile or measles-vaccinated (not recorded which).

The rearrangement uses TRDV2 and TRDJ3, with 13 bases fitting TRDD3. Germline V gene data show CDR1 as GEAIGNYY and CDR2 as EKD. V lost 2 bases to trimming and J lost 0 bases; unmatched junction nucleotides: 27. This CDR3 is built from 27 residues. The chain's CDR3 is CACDILGDTHSATRWGAASWDTRQMFF. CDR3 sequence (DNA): TGTGCCTGTGACATACTGGGGGATACGCACAGTGCTACAAGATGGGGGGCCGCCTCCTGGGACACCCGACAGATGTTTTTC.

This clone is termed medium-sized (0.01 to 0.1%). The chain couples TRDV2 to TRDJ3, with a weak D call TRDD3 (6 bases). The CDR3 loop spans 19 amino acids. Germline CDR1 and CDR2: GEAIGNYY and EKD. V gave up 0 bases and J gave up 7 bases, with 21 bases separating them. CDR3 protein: CACDTVVVLGSGDTRQMFF. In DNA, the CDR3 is TGTGCCTGTGACACCGTCGTTGTACTGGGAAGCGGAGACACCCGACAGATGTTTTTC.

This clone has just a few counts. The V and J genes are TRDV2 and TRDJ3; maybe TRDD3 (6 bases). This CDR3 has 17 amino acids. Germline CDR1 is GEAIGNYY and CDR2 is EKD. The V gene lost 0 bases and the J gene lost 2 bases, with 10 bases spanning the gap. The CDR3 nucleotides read TGTGCCTGTGACACCTGGGGGGGGACCTGGGACACCCGACAGATGTTTTTC. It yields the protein CACDTWGGTWDTRQMFF.

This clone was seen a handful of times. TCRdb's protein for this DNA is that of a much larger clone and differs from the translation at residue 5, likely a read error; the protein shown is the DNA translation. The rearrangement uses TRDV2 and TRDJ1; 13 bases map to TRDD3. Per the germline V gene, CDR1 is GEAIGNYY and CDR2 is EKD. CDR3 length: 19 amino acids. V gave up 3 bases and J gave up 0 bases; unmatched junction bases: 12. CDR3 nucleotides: TGTGCCTGTGACTACCTACTGGGGGATACGGTGGGGTACACCGATAAACTCATCTTT. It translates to CACDYLLGDTVGYTDKLIF.

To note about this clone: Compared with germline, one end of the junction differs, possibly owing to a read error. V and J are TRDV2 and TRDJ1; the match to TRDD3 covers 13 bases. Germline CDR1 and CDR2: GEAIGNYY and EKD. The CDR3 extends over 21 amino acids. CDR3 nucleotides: TGTGCCTGTGACACGGTGCGGGGACTGGGGGATACGTATGAGTACACCGATAAACTCATCTTC. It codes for CACDTVRGLGDTYEYTDKLIF.

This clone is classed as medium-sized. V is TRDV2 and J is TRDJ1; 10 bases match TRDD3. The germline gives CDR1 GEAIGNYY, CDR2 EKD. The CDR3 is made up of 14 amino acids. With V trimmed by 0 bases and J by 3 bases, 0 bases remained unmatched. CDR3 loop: CACDTGGYADKLIF. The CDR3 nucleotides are TGTGCCTGTGACACCGGGGGATACGCCGATAAACTCATCTTT.

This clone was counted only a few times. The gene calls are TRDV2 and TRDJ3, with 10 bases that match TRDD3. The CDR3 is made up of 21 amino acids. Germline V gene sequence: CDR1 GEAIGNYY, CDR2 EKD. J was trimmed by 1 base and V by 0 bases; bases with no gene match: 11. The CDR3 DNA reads TGTGCCTGTGACACCGTTCGCTGGGGGATAGAGGAGTCCTGGGACACCCGACAGATGTTTTTC. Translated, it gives CACDTVRWGIEESWDTRQMFF.

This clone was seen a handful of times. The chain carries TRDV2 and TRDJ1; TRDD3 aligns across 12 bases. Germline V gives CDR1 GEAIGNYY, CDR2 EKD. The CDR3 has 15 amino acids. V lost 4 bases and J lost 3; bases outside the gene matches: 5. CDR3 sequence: CACEVLGDTPDKLIF. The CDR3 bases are TGTGCCTGTGAGGTACTGGGGGATACTCCCGATAAACTCATCTTT.

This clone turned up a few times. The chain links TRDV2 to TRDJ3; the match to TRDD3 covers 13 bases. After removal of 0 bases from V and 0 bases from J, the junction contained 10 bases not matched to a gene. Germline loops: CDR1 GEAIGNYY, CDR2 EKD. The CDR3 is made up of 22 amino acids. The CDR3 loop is CACDTVLGDTQGGSWDTRQMFF. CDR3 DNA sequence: TGTGCCTGTGACACCGTACTGGGGGATACGCAAGGAGGCTCCTGGGACACCCGACAGATGTTTTTC.

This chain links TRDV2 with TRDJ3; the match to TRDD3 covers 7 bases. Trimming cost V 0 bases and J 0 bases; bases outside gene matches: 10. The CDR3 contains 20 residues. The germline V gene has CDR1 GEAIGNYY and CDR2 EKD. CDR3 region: CACDTGGLGYSSWDTRQMFF. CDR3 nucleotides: TGTGCCTGTGACACCGGGGGACTGGGGTACAGCTCCTGGGACACCCGACAGATGTTTTTC.

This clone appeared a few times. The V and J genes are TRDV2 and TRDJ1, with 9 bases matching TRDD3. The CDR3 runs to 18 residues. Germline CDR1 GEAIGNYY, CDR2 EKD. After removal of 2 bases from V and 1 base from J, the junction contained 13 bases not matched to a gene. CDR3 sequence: CACDKLNPTGDTTDKLIF. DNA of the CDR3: TGTGCCTGTGACAAACTGAATCCTACGGGGGATACCACCGATAAACTCATCTTT.

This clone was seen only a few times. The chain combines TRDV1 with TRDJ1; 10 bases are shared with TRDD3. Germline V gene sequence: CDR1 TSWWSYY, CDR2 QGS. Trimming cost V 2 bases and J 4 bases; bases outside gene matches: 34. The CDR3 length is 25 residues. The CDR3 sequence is CALGEGGPLPRWRGIRAHGVDKLIF. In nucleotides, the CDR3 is TGTGCTCTTGGGGAAGGAGGCCCCCTCCCCAGATGGAGGGGGATACGCGCCCACGGGGTCGATAAACTCATCTTT.

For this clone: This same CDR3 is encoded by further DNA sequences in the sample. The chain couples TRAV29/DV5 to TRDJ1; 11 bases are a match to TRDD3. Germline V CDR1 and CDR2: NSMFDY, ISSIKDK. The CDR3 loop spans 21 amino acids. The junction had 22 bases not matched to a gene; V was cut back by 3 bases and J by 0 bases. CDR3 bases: TGTGCAGCAACTTCCTACCGAGGACTGGGGGATAACGCTCTGTACACCGATAAACTCATCTTT. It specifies CAATSYRGLGDNALYTDKLIF.

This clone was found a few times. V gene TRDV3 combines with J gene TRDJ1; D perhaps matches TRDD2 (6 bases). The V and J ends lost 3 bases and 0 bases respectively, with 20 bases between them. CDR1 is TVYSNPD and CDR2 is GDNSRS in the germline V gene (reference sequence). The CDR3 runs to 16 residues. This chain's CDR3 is CAFRRASSPNTDKLIF. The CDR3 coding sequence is TGTGCCTTCCGCAGGGCTTCCTCCCCTAACACCGATAAACTCATCTTT.

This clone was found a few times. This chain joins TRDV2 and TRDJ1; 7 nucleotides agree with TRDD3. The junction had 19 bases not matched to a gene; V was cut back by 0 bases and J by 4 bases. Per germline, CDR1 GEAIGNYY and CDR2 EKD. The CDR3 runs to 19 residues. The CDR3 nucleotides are TGTGCCTGTGACACCCTCGTTACTGGGGCCAGACGGGATCTCGATAAACTCATCTTT. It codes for CACDTLVTGARRDLDKLIF.

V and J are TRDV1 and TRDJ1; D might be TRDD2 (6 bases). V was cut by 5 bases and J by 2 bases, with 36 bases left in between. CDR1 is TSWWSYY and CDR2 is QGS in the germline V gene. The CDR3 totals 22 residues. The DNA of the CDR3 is TGTGCTCTTGGGAGCCCGGACCCGGCCTTCCCGGGGGTAGGAGAGGGGACCGATAAACTCATCTTT. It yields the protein CALGSPDPAFPGVGEGTDKLIF.

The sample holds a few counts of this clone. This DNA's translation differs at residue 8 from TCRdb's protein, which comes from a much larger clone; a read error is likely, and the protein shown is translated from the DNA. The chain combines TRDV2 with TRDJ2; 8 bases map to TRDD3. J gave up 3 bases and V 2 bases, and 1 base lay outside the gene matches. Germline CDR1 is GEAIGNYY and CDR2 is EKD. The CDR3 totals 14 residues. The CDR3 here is CACDILGVTAQLFF. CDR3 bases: TGTGCCTGTGACATACTGGGGGTGACAGCACAACTCTTCTTT.

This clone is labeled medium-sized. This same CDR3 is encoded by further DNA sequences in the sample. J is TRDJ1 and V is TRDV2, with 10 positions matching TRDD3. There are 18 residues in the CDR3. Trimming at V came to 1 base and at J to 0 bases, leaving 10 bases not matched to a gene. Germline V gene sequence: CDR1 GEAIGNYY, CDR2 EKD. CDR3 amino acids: CACDTVGGTGGYTDKLIF. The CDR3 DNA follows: TGTGCCTGTGACACGGTTGGCGGTACTGGGGGATACACCGATAAACTCATCTTT.

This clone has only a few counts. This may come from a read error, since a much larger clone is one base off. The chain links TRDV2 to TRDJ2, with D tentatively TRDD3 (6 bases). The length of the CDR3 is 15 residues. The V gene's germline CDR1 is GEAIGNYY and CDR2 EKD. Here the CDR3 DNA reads TGTGCCTGTGACACCTGGGGGGCTTTGACAGCACGACTCTTCTTT. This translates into CACDTWGALTARLFF.

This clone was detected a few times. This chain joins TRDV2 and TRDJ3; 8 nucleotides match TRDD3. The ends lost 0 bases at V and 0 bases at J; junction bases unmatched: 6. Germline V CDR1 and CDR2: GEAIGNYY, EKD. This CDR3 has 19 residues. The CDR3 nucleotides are TGTGCCTGTGACACCGGGGGGATAAAGCTCTCCTGGGACACCCGACAGATGTTTTTC. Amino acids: CACDTGGIKLSWDTRQMFF.

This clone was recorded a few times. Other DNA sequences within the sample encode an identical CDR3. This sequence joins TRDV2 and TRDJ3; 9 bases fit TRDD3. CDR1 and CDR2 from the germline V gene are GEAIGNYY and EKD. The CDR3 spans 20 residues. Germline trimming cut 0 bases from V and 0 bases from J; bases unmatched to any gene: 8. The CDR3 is CACDTVLGDVSSWDTRQMFF. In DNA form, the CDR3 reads TGTGCCTGTGACACCGTACTGGGGGACGTGAGCTCCTGGGACACCCGACAGATGTTTTTC.

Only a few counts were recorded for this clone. CDR3 sequence (DNA): TGTGCCTGTGACACCCGGGTGGACTGGGGGATAAACACCGATAAACTCATCTTT. Its translation is CACDTRVDWGINTDKLIF. V is TRDV2 and J is TRDJ1, with 11 nucleotides matching TRDD3. The CDR3 length is 18 residues. Germline V gene data show CDR1 as GEAIGNYY and CDR2 as EKD. V was clipped by 0 bases and J by 0 bases; unmatched bases: 8.

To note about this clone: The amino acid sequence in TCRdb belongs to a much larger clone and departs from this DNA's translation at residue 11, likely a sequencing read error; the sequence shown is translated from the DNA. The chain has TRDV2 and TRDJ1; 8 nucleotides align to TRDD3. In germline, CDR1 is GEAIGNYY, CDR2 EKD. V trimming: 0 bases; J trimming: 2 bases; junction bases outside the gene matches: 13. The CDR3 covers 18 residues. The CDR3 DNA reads TGTGCCTGTGACACCGGTTACCGGGGGGATATGAGGACCGATAAACTCATCTTT. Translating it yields CACDTGYRGDMRTDKLIF.

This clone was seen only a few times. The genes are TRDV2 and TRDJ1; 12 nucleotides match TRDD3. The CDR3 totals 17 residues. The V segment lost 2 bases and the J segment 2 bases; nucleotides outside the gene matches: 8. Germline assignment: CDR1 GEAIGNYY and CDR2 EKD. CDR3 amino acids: CACDILGDTGVTDKLIF. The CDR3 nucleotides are TGTGCCTGTGACATTCTGGGGGATACGGGGGTGACCGATAAACTCATCTTT.

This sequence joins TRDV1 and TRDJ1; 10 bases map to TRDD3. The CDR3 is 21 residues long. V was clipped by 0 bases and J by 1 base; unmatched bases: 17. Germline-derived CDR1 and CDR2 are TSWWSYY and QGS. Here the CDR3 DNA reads TGTGCTCTTGGGGAACTACATACTACACGGGGGATACGACGGGTCACCGATAAACTCATCTTT. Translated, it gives CALGELHTTRGIRRVTDKLIF.

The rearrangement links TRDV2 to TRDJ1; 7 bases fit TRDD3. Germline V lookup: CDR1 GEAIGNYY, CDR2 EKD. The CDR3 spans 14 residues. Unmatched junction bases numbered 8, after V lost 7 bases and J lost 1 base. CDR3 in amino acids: CACQYWGTTDKLIF. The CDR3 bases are TGTGCCTGCCAGTACTGGGGTACCACCGATAAACTCATCTTT.